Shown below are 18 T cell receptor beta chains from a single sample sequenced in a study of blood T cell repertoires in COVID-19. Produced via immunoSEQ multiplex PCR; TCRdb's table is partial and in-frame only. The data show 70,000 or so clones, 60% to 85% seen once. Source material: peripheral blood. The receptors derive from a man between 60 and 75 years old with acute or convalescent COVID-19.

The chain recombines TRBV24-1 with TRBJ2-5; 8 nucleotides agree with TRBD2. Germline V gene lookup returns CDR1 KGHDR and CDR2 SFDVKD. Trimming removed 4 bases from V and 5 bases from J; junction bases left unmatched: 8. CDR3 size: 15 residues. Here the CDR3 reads CATSESSGGSETQYF. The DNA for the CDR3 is TGTGCCACCAGTGAGTCTTCGGGGGGGTCGGAGACCCAGTACTTC.

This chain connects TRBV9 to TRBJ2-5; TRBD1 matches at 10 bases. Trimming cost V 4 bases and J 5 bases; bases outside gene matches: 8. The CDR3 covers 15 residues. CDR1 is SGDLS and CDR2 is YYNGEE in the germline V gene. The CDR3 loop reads CASSPGDRGSETQYF. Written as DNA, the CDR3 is TGTGCCAGCAGCCCGGGGGACAGGGGTTCGGAGACCCAGTACTTC.

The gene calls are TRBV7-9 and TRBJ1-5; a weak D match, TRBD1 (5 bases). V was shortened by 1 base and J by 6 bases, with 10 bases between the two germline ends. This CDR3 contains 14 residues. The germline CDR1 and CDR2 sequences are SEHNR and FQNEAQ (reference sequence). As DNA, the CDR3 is TGTGCCAGCAGCTTAGGGGCGGGGACTCAGCCCCAGCATTTT. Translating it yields CASSLGAGTQPQHF.

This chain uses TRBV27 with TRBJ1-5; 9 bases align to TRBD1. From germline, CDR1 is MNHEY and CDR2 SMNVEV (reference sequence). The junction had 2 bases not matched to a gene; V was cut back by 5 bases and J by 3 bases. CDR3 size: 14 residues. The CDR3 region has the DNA TGTGCCAGCAGTGAACAGGGGGCCAATCAGCCCCAGCATTTT. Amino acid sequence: CASSEQGANQPQHF.

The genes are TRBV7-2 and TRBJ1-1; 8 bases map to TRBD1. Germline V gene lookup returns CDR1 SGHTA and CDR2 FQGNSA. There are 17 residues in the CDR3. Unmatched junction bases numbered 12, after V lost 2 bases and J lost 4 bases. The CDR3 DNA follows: TGTGCCAGCAGCTTATTATTTGGACAGGGCGGGAGCACTGAAGCTTTCTTT. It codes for CASSLLFGQGGSTEAFF.

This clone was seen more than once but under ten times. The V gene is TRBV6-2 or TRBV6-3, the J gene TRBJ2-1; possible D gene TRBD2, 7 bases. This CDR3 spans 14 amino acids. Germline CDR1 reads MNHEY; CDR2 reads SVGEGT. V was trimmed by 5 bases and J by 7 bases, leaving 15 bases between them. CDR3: CASSPRGGKNEQFF. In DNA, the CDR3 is TGTGCCAGCAGTCCCCGCGGGGGCAAGAATGAGCAGTTCTTC.

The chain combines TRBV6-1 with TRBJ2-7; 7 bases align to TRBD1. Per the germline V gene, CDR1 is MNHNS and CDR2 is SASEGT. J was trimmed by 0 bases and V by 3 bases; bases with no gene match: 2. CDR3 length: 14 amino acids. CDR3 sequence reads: CASSDRGSSYEQYF. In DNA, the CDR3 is TGTGCCAGCAGTGACAGGGGGAGCTCCTACGAGCAGTACTTC.

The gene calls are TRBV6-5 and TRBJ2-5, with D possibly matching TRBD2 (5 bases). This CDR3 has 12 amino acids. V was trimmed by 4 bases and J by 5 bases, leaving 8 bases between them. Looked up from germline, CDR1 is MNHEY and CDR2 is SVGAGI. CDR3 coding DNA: TGTGCCAGCAGTTTTCCGGGGGAGACCCAGTACTTC. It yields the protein CASSFPGETQYF.

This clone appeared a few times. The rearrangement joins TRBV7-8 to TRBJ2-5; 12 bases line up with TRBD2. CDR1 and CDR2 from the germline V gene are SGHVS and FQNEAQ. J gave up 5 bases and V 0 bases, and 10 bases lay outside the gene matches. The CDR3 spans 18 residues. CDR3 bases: TGTGCCAGCAGCTTAGCATGGCTAGCGGGGGGGCAAGCCGAGACCCAGTACTTC. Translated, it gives CASSLAWLAGGQAETQYF.

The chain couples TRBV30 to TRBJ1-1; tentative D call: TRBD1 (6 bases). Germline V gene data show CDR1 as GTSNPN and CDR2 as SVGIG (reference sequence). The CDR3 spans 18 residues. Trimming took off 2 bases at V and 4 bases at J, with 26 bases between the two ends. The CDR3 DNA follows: TGTGCCTGGAGTAGGGGCTTGGTATTAGGGGGAAACGGCACTGAAGCTTTCTTT. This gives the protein CAWSRGLVLGGNGTEAFF.

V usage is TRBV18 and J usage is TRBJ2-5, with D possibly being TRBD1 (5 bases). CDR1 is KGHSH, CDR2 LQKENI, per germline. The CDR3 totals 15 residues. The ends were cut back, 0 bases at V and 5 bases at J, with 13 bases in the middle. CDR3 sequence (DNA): TGTGCCAGCTCACCACCTATAGGGGTCGGTGAGACCCAGTACTTC. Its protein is CASSPPIGVGETQYF.

The CDR3 spells CASSPPSGESYEQYF. The CDR3 DNA follows: TGTGCCAGCTCACCACCGTCAGGGGAAAGCTACGAGCAGTACTTC. V is TRBV18 and J is TRBJ2-7; maybe TRBD1 (6 bases). The CDR3 consists of 15 residues. V dropped 0 bases and J dropped 3 bases, with 12 bases sitting between them. The V gene's germline CDR1 is KGHSH and CDR2 LQKENI.

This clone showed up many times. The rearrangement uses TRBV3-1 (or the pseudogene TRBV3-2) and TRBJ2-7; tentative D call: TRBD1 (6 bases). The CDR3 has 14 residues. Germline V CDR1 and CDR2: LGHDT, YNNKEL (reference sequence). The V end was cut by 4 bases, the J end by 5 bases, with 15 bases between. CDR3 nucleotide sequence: TGTGCCAGCAGCCGCGCGGACAGTCAAAACGAGCAGTACTTC. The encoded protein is CASSRADSQNEQYF.

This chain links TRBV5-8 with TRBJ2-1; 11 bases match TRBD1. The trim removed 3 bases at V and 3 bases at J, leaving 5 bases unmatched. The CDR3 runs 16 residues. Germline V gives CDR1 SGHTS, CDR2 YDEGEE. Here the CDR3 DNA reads TGTGCCAGCAGCTCGGGACAGGGGGTGATCTACAATGAGCAGTTCTTC. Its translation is CASSSGQGVIYNEQFF.

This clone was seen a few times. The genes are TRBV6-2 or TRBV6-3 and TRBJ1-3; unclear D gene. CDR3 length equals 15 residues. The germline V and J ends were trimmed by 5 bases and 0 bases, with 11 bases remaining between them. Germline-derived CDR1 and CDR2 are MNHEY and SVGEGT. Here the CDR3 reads CASSPRRSSGNTIYF. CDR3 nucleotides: TGTGCCAGCAGTCCCCGACGGAGCTCTGGAAACACCATATATTTT.

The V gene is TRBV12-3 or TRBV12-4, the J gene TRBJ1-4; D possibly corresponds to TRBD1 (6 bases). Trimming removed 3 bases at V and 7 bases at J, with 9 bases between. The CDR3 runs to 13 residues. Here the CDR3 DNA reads TGTGCCAGCAGTTTGGGACATTCTGAAAAACTGTTTTTT. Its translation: CASSLGHSEKLFF.

The CDR3 region is CASSISGESGELFF. The CDR3 DNA follows: TGTGCCAGTAGTATTAGCGGGGAGTCCGGGGAGCTGTTTTTT. This chain joins TRBV19 and TRBJ2-2; TRBD2 agrees at 8 bases. Germline-derived CDR1 and CDR2 are LNHDA and SQIVND (reference sequence). This CDR3 comprises 14 residues. Trimming at V came to 3 bases and at J to 6 bases, leaving 3 bases not matched to a gene. The whole variable domain, remainder taken from reference TRBV19 and TRBJ2-2, is DGGITQSPKYLFRKEGQNVTLSCEQNLNHDAMYWYRQDPGQGLRLIYYSQIVNDFQKGDIAEGYSVSREKKESFPLTVTSAQKNPTAFYLCASSISGESGELFFGEGSRLTVL.

DNA for the CDR3: TGTGCCAGCAGCTTGCGGACAGGGCTCTACAATGAGCAGTTCTTC. Amino acid sequence: CASSLRTGLYNEQFF. The chain links TRBV5-4 to TRBJ2-1, with 8 bases aligning to TRBD1. Germline-derived CDR1 and CDR2 are SGHNT and YYREEE (reference sequence). The CDR3 is made up of 15 amino acids. Trimming cost V 1 base and J 3 bases; bases outside gene matches: 3.